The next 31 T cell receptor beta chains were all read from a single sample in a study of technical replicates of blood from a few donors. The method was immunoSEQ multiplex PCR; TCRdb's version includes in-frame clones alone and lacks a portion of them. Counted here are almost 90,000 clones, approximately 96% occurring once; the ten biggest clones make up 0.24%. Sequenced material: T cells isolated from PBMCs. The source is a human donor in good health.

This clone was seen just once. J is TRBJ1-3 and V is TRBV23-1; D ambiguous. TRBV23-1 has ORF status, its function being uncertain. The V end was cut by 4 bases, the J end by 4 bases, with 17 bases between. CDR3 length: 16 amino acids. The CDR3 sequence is CASSLDGPDYGNTIYF. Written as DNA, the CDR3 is TGCGCCAGCAGTCTTGATGGGCCAGATTACGGAAACACCATATATTTT.

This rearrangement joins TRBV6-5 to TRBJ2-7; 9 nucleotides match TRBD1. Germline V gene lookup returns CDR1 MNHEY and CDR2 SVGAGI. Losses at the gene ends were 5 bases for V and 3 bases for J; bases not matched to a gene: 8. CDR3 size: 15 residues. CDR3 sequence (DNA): TGTGCCAGCAGTCAAATTACAGGGGGCCGCTACGAGCAGTACTTC. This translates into CASSQITGGRYEQYF.

CDR3 residues: CASSFRPGQGATEAFF. CDR3 bases: TGTGCCAGTAGTTTTCGGCCGGGACAGGGGGCAACTGAAGCTTTCTTT. This chain connects TRBV19 to TRBJ1-1; 12 bases line up with TRBD1. Looked up from germline, CDR1 is LNHDA and CDR2 is SQIVND (reference sequence). V trimming: 5 bases; J trimming: 5 bases; junction bases outside the gene matches: 9. The CDR3 sequence is 16 residues long.

CDR3 in DNA: TGTGCCAGCAGCTTGATCTGGGCCCCCACGTCTAATTCACCCCTCCACTTT. The encoded protein is CASSLIWAPTSNSPLHF. V and J are TRBV5-5 and TRBJ1-6, with unresolved D. V gave up 1 base and J gave up 6 bases, with 17 bases separating them. Germline V CDR1 and CDR2: SGHKS, YYEKEE (reference sequence). CDR3 length: 17 residues.

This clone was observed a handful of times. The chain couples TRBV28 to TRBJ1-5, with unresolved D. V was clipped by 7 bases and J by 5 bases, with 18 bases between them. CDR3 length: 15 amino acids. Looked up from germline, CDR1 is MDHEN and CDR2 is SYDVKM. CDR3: CASNPPTGWYQPQHF. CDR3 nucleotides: TGTGCCAGCAACCCCCCGACGGGGTGGTATCAGCCCCAGCATTTT.

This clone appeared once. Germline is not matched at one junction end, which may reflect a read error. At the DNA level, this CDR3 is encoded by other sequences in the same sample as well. CDR3 in DNA: TGTGCCAGCATCCCCGGGACAGGGGGCAACCAGCCCCAGCATTTT. Translating gives CASIPGTGGNQPQHF. The rearrangement joins TRBV2 to TRBJ1-5, with 12 bases aligning to TRBD1. Germline values: CDR1 SNHLY, CDR2 FYNNEI. This CDR3 has 15 residues.

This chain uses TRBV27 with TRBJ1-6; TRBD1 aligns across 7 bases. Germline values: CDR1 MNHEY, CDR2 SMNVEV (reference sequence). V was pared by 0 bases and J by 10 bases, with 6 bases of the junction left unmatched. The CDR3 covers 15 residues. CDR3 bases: TGTGCCAGCAGTTTATCGGTACAGGGGTCCTCACCCCTCCACTTT. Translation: CASSLSVQGSSPLHF.

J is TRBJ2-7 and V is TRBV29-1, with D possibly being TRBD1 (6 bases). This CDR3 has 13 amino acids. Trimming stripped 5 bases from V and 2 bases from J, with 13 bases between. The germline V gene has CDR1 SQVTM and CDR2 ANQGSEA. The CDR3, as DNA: TGCAGCGTTCTTGGGACACCAGCCTACGAGCAGTACTTC. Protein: CSVLGTPAYEQYF.

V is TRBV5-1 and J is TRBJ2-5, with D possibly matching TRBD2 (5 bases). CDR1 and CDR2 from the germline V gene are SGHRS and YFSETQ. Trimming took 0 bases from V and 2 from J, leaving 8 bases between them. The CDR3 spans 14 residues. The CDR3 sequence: CASSLGRAQETQYF. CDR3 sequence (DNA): TGCGCCAGCAGCTTGGGGCGGGCGCAAGAGACCCAGTACTTC.

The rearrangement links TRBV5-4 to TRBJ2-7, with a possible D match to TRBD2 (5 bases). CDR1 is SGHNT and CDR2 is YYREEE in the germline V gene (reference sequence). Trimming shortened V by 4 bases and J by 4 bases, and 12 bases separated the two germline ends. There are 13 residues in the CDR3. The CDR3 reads CASSRENAYEQYF. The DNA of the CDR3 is TGTGCCAGCAGCCGGGAAAACGCGTACGAGCAGTACTTC.

Here the CDR3 reads CASSTDGTDSSYEQYF. CDR3 coding DNA: TGTGCCAGCAGCACAGATGGGACAGATTCATCCTACGAGCAGTACTTC. The genes are TRBV7-9 and TRBJ2-7; the match to TRBD1 covers 7 bases. This CDR3 is built from 16 residues. The germline V gene encodes CDR1 SEHNR and CDR2 FQNEAQ (reference sequence). Germline trimming cut 5 bases from V and 1 base from J; bases unmatched to any gene: 11.

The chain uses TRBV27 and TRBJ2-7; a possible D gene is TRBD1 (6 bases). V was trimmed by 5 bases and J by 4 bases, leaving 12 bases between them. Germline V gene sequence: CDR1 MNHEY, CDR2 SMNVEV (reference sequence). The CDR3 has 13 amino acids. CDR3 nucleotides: TGTGCCAGCAGTGGACAGAGCTCTTACGAGCAGTACTTC. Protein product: CASSGQSSYEQYF.

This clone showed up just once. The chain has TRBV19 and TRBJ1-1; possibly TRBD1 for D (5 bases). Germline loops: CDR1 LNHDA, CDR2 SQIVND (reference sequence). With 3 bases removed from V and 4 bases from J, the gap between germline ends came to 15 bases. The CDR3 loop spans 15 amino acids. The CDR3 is CASSIAAPGSTEAFF. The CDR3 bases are TGTGCCAGTAGTATTGCGGCCCCAGGGTCCACTGAAGCTTTCTTT.

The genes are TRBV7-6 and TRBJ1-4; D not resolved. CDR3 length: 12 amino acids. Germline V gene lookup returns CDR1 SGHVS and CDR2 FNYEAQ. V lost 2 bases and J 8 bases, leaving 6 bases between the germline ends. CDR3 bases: TGTGCCAGCAGCTTACTCGGGGAAAAACTGTTTTTT. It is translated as CASSLLGEKLFF.

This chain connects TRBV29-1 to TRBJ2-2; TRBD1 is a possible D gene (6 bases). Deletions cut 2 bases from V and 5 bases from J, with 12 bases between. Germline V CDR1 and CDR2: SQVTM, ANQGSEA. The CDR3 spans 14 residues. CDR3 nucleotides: TGCAGCGTTGAAATGGGACACTTAACCGGGGAGCTGTTTTTT. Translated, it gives CSVEMGHLTGELFF.

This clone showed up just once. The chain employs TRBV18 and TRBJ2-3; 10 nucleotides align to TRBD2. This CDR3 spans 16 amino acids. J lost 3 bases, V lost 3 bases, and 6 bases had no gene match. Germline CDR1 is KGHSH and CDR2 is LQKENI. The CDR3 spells CASSPRTSGTTDTQYF. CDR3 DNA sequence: TGTGCCAGCTCACCCCGCACTAGCGGGACTACAGATACGCAGTATTTT.

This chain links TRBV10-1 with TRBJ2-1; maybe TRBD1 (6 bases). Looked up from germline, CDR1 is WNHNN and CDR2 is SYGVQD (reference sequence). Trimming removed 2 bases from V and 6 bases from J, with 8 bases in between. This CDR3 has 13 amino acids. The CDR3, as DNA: TGCGCCAGCAGTGAGGGACAGTTCAATGAGCAGTTCTTC. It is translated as CASSEGQFNEQFF.

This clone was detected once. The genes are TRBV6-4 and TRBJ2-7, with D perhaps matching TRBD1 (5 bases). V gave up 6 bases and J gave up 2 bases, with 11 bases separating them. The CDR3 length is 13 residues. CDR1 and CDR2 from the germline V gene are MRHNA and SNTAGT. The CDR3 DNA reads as TGTGCCAGCAGCGAGGACAACACCTACGAGCAGTACTTC. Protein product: CASSEDNTYEQYF.

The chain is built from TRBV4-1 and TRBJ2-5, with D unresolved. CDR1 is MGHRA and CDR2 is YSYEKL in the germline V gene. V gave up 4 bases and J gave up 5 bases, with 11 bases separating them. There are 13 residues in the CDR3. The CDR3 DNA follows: TGCGCCAGCAGCCTCGGGTCCCGGGAGACCCAGTACTTC. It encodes CASSLGSRETQYF.

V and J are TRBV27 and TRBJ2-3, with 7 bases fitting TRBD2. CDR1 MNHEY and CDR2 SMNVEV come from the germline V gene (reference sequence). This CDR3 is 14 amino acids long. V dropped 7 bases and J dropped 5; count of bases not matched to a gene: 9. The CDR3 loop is CASKLTGRIDTQYF. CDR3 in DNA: TGTGCCAGCAAGCTGACCGGGAGGATAGATACGCAGTATTTT.

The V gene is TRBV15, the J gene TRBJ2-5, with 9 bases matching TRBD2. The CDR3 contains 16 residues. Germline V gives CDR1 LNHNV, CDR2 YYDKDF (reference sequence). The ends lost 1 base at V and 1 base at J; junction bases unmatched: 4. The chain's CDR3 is CATSRAGTSSQETQYF. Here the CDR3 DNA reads TGTGCCACCAGCAGAGCTGGGACTAGCAGCCAAGAGACCCAGTACTTC.

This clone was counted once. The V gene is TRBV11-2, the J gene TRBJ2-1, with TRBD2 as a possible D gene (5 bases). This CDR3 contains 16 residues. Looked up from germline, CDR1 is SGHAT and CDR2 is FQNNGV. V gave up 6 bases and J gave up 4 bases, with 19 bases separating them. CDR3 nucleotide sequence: TGTGCCAGCAGATCCCTAGATGGGAGCCTATACAATGAGCAGTTCTTC. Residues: CASRSLDGSLYNEQFF. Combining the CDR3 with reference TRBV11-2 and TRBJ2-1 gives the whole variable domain EAGVAQSPRYKIIEKRQSVAFWCNPISGHATLYWYQQILGQGPKLLIQFQNNGVVDDSQLPKDRFSAERLKGVDSTLKIQPAKLEDSAVYLCASRSLDGSLYNEQFFGPGTRLTVL.

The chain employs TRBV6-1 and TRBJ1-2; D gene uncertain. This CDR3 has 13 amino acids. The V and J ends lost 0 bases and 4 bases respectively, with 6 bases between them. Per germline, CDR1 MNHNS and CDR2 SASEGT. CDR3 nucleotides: TGTGCCAGCAGTGAAGCGGGGAGCTATGGCTACACCTTC. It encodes CASSEAGSYGYTF.

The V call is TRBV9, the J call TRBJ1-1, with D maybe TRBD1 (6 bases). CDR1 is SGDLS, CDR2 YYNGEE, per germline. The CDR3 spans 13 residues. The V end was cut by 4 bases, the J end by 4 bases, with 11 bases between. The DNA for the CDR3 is TGTGCCAGCAGCTCAAGGGGGGGCACTGAAGCTTTCTTT. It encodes CASSSRGGTEAFF.

CDR3 sequence reads: CASSSGSQETQYF. In DNA, the CDR3 is TGTGCCAGCAGTAGCGGGAGCCAAGAGACCCAGTACTTC. The chain couples TRBV6-5 to TRBJ2-5; 8 bases match TRBD2. The J segment lost 1 base and the V segment lost 5 bases, leaving 0 bases of the junction unmatched. Germline CDR1 is MNHEY and CDR2 is SVGAGI. CDR3 length equals 13 residues.

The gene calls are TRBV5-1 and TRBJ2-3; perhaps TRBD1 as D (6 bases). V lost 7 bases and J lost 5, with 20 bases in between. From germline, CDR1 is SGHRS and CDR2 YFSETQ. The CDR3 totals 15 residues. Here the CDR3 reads CASGPYRVSGDTQYF. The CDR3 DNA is TGCGCCAGCGGTCCGTACAGGGTTTCAGGAGATACGCAGTATTTT.

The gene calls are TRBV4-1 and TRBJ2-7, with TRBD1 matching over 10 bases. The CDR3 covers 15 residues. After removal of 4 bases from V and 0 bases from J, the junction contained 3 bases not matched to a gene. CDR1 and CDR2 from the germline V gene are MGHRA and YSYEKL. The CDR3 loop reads CASSLGQGFSYEQYF. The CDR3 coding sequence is TGCGCCAGCAGCCTGGGACAGGGGTTCTCCTACGAGCAGTACTTC.

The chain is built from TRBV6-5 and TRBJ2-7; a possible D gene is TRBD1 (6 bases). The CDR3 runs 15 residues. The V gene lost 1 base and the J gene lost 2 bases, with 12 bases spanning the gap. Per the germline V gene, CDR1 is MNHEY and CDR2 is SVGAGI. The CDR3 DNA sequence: TGTGCCAGCAGTTACTTGGCAGGGGAAGCCTACGAGCAGTACTTC. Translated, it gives CASSYLAGEAYEQYF.

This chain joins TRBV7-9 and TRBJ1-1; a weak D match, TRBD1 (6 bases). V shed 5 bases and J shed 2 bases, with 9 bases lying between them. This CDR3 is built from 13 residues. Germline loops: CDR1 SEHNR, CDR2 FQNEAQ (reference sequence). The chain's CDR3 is CASSQDSNTEAFF. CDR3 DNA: TGTGCCAGCAGCCAGGACAGCAACACTGAAGCTTTCTTT.

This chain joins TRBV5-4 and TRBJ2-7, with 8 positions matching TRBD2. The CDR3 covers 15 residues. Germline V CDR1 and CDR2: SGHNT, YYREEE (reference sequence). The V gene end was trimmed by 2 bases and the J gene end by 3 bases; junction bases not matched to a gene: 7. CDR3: CASSLPGTRGYEQYF. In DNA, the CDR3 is TGTGCCAGCAGCTTACCCGGGACTAGGGGCTACGAGCAGTACTTC.

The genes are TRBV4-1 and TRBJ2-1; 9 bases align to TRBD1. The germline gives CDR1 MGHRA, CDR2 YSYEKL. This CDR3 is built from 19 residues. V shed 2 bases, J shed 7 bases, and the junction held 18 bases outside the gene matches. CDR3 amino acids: CASSQKFSMNRGRNNEQFF. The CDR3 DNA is TGCGCCAGCAGCCAAAAGTTCAGTATGAACAGGGGGCGAAATAATGAGCAGTTCTTC.